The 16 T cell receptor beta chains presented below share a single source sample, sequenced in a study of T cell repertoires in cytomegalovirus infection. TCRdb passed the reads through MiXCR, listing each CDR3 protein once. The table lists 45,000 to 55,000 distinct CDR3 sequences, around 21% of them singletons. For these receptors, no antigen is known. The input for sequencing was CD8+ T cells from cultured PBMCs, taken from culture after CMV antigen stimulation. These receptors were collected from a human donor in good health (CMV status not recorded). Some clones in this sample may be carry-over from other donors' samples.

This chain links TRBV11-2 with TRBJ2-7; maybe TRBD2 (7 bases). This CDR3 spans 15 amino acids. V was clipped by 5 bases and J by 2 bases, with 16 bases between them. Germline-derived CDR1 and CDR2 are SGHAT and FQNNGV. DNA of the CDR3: TGTGCCAGCAGCGCGACCGCGGGGGCACCCTACGAGCAGTACTTC. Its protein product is CASSATAGAPYEQYF. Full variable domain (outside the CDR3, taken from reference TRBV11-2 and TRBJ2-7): EAGVAQSPRYKIIEKRQSVAFWCNPISGHATLYWYQQILGQGPKLLIQFQNNGVVDDSQLPKDRFSAERLKGVDSTLKIQPAKLEDSAVYLCASSATAGAPYEQYFGPGTRLTVT.

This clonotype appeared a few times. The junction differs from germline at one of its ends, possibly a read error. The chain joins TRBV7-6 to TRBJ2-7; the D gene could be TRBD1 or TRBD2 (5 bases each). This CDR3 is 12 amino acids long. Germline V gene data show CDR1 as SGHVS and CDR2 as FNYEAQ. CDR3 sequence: CASSSTGTTADF. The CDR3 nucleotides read TGTGCCAGCAGCTCCACCGGGACGACAGCGGACTTC.

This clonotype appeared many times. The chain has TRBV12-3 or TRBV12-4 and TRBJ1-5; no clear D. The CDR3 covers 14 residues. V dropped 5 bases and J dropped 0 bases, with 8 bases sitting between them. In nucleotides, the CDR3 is TGTGCCAGCAGTCGGACTCTTAGCAATCAGCCCCAGCATTTT. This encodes CASSRTLSNQPQHF.

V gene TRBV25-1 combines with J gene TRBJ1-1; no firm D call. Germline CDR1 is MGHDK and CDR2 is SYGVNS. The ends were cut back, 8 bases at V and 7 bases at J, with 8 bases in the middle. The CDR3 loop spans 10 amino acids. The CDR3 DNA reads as TGTGCCAGCCGTGGAAATGAAGCTTTCTTT. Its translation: CASRGNEAFF.

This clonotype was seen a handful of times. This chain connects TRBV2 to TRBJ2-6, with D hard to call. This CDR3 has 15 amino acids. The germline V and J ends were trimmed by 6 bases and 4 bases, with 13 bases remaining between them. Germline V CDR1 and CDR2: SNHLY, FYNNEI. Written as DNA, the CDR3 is TGTGCCAGCAGCCGGTCGGGCTCCGGGGCCAACGTCCTGACTTTC. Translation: CASSRSGSGANVLTF.

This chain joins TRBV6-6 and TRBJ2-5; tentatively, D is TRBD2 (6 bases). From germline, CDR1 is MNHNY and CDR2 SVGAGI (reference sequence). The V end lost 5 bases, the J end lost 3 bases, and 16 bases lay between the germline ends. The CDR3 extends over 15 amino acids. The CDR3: CASSGAGPIKETQYF. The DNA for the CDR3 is TGTGCCAGCAGTGGTGCGGGACCGATCAAAGAGACCCAGTACTTC.

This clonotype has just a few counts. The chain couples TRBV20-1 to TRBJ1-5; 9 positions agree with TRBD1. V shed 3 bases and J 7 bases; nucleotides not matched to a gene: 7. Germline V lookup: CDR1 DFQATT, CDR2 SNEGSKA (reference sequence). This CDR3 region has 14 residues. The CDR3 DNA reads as TGCAGTGCTAGTGCGGGACAGGGTTCGCAGCCCCAGCATTTT. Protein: CSASAGQGSQPQHF.

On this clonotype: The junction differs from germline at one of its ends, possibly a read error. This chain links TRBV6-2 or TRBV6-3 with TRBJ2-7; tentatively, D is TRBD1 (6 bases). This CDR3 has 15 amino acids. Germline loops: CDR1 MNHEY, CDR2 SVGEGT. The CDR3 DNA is TGTGCCAGCAATTACGACCGGGACACTGGCTACGAGCAGTACTTC. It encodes CASNYDRDTGYEQYF.

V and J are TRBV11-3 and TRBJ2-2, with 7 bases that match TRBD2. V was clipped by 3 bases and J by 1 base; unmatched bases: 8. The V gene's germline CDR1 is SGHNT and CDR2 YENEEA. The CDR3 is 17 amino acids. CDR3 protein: CASSFSPSGVNTGELFF. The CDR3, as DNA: TGTGCCAGCAGCTTCTCCCCTAGCGGAGTGAACACCGGGGAGCTGTTTTTT.

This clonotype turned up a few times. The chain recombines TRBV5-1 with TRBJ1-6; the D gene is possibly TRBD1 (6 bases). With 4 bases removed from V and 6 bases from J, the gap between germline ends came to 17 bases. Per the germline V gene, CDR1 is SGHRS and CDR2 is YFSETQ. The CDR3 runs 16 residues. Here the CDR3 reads CASSQQGGSVNSPLHF. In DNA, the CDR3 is TGCGCCAGCAGCCAACAAGGGGGATCTGTTAATTCACCCCTCCACTTT.

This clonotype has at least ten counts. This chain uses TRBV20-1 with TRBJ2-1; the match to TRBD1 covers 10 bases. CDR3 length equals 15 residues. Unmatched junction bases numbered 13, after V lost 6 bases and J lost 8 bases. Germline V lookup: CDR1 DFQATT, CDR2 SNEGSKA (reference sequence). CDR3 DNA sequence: TGCAGTGCCCTACTCCGGGACAGGGGAGAGCATGAGCAGTTCTTC. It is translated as CSALLRDRGEHEQFF.

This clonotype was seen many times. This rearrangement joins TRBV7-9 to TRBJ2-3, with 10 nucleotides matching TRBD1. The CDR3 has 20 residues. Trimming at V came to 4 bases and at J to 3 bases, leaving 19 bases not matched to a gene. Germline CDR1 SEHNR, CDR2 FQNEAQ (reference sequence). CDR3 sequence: CASSSPIRIRQGAYTDTQYF. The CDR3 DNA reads TGTGCCAGCAGCTCCCCGATCCGGATACGACAGGGGGCCTATACAGATACGCAGTATTTT.

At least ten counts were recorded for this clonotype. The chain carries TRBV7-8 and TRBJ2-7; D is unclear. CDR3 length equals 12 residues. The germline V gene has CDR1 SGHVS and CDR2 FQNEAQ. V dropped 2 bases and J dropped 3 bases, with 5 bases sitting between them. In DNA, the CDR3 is TGTGCCAGCAGCTTAACAGACTACGAGCAGTACTTC. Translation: CASSLTDYEQYF.

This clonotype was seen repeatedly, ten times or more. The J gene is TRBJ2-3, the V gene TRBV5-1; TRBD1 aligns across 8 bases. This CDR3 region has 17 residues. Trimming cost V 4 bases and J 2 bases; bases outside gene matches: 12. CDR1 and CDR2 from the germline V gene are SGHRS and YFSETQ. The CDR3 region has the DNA TGCGCCAGCAGCCACTTCCCCGGGACAGGTCTCACAGATACGCAGTATTTT. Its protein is CASSHFPGTGLTDTQYF.

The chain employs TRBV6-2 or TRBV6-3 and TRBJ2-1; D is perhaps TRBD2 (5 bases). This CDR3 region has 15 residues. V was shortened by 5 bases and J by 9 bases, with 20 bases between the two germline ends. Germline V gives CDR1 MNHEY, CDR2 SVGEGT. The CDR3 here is CASSVTEAPGGEQFF. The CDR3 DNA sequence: TGTGCCAGCAGTGTGACCGAGGCCCCCGGAGGTGAGCAGTTCTTC.

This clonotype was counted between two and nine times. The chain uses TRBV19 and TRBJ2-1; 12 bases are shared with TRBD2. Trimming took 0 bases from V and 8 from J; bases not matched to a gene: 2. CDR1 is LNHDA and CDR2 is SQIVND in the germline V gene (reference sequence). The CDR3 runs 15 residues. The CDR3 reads CASSIELAGGYEQFF. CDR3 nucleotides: TGTGCCAGTAGTATAGAACTAGCGGGAGGCTATGAGCAGTTCTTC.